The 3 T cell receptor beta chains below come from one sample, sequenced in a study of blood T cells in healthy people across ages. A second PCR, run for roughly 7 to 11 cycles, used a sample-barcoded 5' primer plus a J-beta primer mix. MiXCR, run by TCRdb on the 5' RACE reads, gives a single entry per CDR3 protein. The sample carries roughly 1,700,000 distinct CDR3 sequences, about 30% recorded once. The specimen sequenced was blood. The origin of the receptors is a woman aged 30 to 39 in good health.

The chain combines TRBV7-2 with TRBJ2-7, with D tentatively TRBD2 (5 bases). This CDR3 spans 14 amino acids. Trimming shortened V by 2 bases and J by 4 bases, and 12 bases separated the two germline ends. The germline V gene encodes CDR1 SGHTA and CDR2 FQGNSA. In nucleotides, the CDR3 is TGTGCCAGCAGCTTACGTCTAGCAGGTTACGAGCAGTACTTC. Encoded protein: CASSLRLAGYEQYF. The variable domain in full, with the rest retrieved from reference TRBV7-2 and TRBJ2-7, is GAGVSQSPSNKVTEKGKDVELRCDPISGHTALYWYRQSLGQGLEFLIYFQGNSAPDKSGLPSDRFSAERTGGSVSTLTIQRTQQEDSAVYLCASSLRLAGYEQYFGPGTRLTVT.

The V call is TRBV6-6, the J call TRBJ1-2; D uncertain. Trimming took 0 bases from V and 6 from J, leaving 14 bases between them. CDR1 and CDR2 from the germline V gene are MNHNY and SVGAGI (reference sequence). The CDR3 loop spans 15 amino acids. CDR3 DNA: TGTGCCAGCAGTTACTCTGCGGTTTCCCCTCATGGCTACACCTTC. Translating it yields CASSYSAVSPHGYTF.

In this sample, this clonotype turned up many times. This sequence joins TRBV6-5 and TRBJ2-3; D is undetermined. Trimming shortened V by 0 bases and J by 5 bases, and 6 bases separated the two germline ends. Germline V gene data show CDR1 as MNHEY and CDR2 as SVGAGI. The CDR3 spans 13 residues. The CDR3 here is CASSYSTVDTQYF. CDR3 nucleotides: TGTGCCAGCAGTTACTCGACGGTAGATACGCAGTATTTT.